One and the same sample provided the 13 T cell receptor beta chains below, sequenced in a study of cytomegalovirus exposure and HLA in healthy donors. The assay was immunoSEQ multiplex PCR, and TCRdb's table has in-frame clones only and misses some. The sample lists about 180,000 clones; about 85% were seen once. Sequencing input: PBMCs. These receptors originate from a young man in good health and CMV-seropositive.

The CDR3 DNA sequence: TGTGCCAGCAGTTCTGGCGCACAGGGGGCACGGGGCTACACCTTC. Amino acid sequence: CASSSGAQGARGYTF. V and J are TRBV28 and TRBJ1-2; 9 nucleotides match TRBD1. V was pared by 4 bases and J by 8 bases, with 11 bases of the junction left unmatched. CDR1 is MDHEN and CDR2 is SYDVKM in the germline V gene. This CDR3 contains 15 residues.

This chain links TRBV7-2 with TRBJ2-5, with D perhaps TRBD2 (5 bases). The V gene's germline CDR1 is SGHTA and CDR2 FQGNSA. With 1 base removed from V and 5 bases from J, the gap between germline ends came to 11 bases. The CDR3 loop spans 14 amino acids. In DNA, the CDR3 is TGTGCCAGCAGCTTAGATAGAGGGATCGAGACCCAGTACTTC. It encodes CASSLDRGIETQYF. Filled out from reference TRBV7-2 and TRBJ2-5, the complete variable domain reads GAGVSQSPSNKVTEKGKDVELRCDPISGHTALYWYRQSLGQGLEFLIYFQGNSAPDKSGLPSDRFSAERTGGSVSTLTIQRTQQEDSAVYLCASSLDRGIETQYFGPGTRLLVL.

The chain links TRBV30 to TRBJ2-1; D gene uncertain. The V gene's germline CDR1 is GTSNPN and CDR2 SVGIG (reference sequence). This CDR3 spans 12 amino acids. V was clipped by 8 bases and J by 2 bases, with 10 bases between them. In DNA, the CDR3 is TGTGCCCTCCTGAACACCTACAATGAGCAGTTCTTC. Protein sequence: CALLNTYNEQFF.

This clone was detected once. In nucleotides, the CDR3 is TGTGCCAGCAGCTTTACCGGGACAACCTACGAGCAGTACTTC. Its translation is CASSFTGTTYEQYF. The chain links TRBV11-3 to TRBJ2-7, with D perhaps matching TRBD1 (6 bases). The CDR3 spans 14 residues. Germline assignment: CDR1 SGHNT and CDR2 YENEEA. Trimming stripped 3 bases from V and 2 bases from J, with 11 bases between.

The chain employs TRBV28 and TRBJ2-1, with 7 bases fitting TRBD2. This CDR3 spans 15 amino acids. CDR1 and CDR2 from the germline V gene are MDHEN and SYDVKM. Germline trimming cut 5 bases from V and 5 bases from J; bases unmatched to any gene: 9. The CDR3 loop reads CASSVLAELNNEQFF. In DNA, the CDR3 is TGTGCCAGCAGTGTGCTAGCGGAGCTTAACAATGAGCAGTTCTTC.

This sequence joins TRBV2 and TRBJ2-6, with 8 bases identical to TRBD1. The CDR3 extends over 17 amino acids. V shed 3 bases, J shed 2 bases, and the junction held 6 bases outside the gene matches. Germline values: CDR1 SNHLY, CDR2 FYNNEI. The CDR3: CASSDGQGAPGANVLTF. The CDR3 nucleotides read TGTGCCAGCAGTGACGGGCAGGGGGCTCCTGGGGCCAACGTCCTGACTTTC.

CDR3 residues: CASSLTGGVGYGYTF. CDR3 DNA sequence: TGCGCCAGCAGTCTGACAGGGGGCGTAGGGTATGGCTACACCTTC. This chain links TRBV4-1 with TRBJ1-2; the match to TRBD1 covers 10 bases. V dropped 6 bases and J dropped 5; count of bases not matched to a gene: 9. Germline V CDR1 and CDR2: MGHRA, YSYEKL. The CDR3 covers 15 residues.

CDR3 amino acids: CASSSHLTGARGYTF. CDR3 DNA sequence: TGTGCCAGCAGCTCCCATTTGACAGGGGCGCGGGGCTACACCTTC. The rearrangement uses TRBV7-9 and TRBJ1-2, with TRBD1 identical over 8 bases. J was trimmed by 8 bases and V by 4 bases; bases with no gene match: 12. Germline V CDR1 and CDR2: SEHNR, FQNEAQ (reference sequence). The CDR3 covers 15 residues.

The chain has TRBV19 and TRBJ1-1; possibly TRBD1 for D (6 bases). The CDR3 is 15 amino acids. Germline lookup yields CDR1 LNHDA and CDR2 SQIVND (reference sequence). The germline V and J ends were trimmed by 7 bases and 1 base, with 16 bases remaining between them. The DNA for the CDR3 is TGTGCCAGTACCCCCACGGGACACCCGAACACTGAAGCTTTCTTT. Its translation is CASTPTGHPNTEAFF.

The chain joins TRBV5-1 to TRBJ1-2, with TRBD1 matching over 7 bases. The J segment lost 3 bases and the V segment lost 2 bases, leaving 7 bases of the junction unmatched. The CDR3 has 15 residues. In germline, CDR1 is SGHRS, CDR2 YFSETQ. CDR3 residues: CASSLFAQGDYGYTF. The CDR3, as DNA: TGCGCCAGCAGCTTATTCGCCCAGGGGGACTATGGCTACACCTTC.

This sequence joins TRBV29-1 and TRBJ1-1; D uncertain. V was clipped by 0 bases and J by 0 bases, with 5 bases between them. The CDR3 loop spans 13 amino acids. Germline-derived CDR1 and CDR2 are SQVTM and ANQGSEA. The CDR3 DNA reads TGCAGCGTTGAAGACAGGCTGAACACTGAAGCTTTCTTT. It codes for CSVEDRLNTEAFF. The full variable domain, completed using reference TRBV29-1 and TRBJ1-1, is SAVISQKPSRDICQRGTSLTIQCQVDSQVTMMFWYRQQPGQSLTLIATANQGSEATYESGFVIDKFPISRPNLTFSTLTVSNMSPEDSSIYLCSVEDRLNTEAFFGQGTRLTVV.

The chain has TRBV27 and TRBJ2-1; perhaps TRBD2 as D (5 bases). The ends were cut back, 8 bases at V and 0 bases at J, with 11 bases in the middle. The CDR3 is 14 amino acids. Germline lookup yields CDR1 MNHEY and CDR2 SMNVEV (reference sequence). The CDR3 loop is CASAEGSSYNEQFF. CDR3 DNA sequence: TGTGCCAGCGCCGAGGGCAGCTCCTACAATGAGCAGTTCTTC.

In regard to this clone: This specimen includes other DNA sequences encoding the same CDR3. The chain combines TRBV9 with TRBJ1-1, with a weak D call TRBD1 (5 bases). The CDR3 runs to 14 residues. The germline gives CDR1 SGDLS, CDR2 YYNGEE. The germline V and J ends were trimmed by 0 bases and 1 base, with 7 bases remaining between them. In DNA, the CDR3 is TGTGCCAGCAGCGTAGGTGACAGGAACACTGAAGCTTTCTTT. Encoded protein: CASSVGDRNTEAFF.